Sequencing of this T cell receptor beta chain was carried out in a study of blood T cell repertoires in COVID-19. Study-level background: Samples representing acute and convalescent COVID-19 were sourced from the United States, Italy and Spain. The analysed material was cDNA or gDNA that came from T cells, B-cell-depleted T cells, or PBMCs.

In the authors' workflow: From reference gene primer amplification, estimates of nucleated cell counts were derived. Using immunoSEQ multiplex PCR, the repertoire was profiled, and TCRdb retains in-frame clones only, with some absent. V and J calls and clone size follow that table, whereas D and trimming were derived from the DNA. The sample contains tens of thousands of clones, 91% of which appear only once. The origin of this receptor is an older woman with active or convalescent COVID-19. The sample was peripheral blood.

Here the CDR3 DNA reads TGTGCCAGCAGTGAACCCGGACAGGCCCAAGAGACCCAGTACTTC. Translated: CASSEPGQAQETQYF. The chain employs TRBV25-1 and TRBJ2-5; 7 bases map to TRBD1. Losses at the gene ends were 2 bases for V and 1 base for J; bases not matched to a gene: 4. CDR1 is MGHDK, CDR2 SYGVNS, per germline. This CDR3 region has 15 residues. The variable domain in full, completed from reference TRBV25-1 and TRBJ2-5, reads EADIYQTPRYLVIGTGKKITLECSQTMGHDKMYWYQQDPGMELHLIHYSYGVNSTEKGDLSSESTVSRIRTEHFPLTLESARPSHTSQYLCASSEPGQAQETQYFGPGTRLLVL.